This T cell receptor beta chain is drawn from a study of shared clonotypes between healthy human individuals. Study conclusions and caveats: Sharing across four donors was highest in naive CD4 (roughly 5%) and lowest in memory CD8 (roughly 0.4%).

CDR1 SGDLS and CDR2 YYNGEE come from the germline V gene. V lost 4 bases, J lost 5 bases, and 18 bases lay in between. This CDR3 is built from 15 residues. Naive CD45RA+ and memory CD45RA-negative subsets were split from CD4+ cells. On this clone itself: The antigen is unknown.

An approximately 210 ng quantity of DNA, roughly 32,000 T cell genomes, went into the sorted-subset replicate PCRs. How the authors handled the data: Filtering of immunoSEQ junctional sequences could not match full-length read filtering. Libraries were prepared by immunoSEQ multiplex PCR; TCRdb keeps only in-frame clonotypes and omits some of them. V and J calls plus clone size are reproduced from that table; the DNA served to infer D and trimming. Here the sample spans under 2,500,000 clones, 90% to 96% being singletons. Sequenced sample: naive CD4+ T cells sorted from blood. Subset of the sample: CD45RA+ positively selected. The J gene is TRBJ2-5, the V gene TRBV9, with D perhaps TRBD2 (6 bases). This sequence was found in a man between 18 and 35 years old in good health. The CDR3 protein is CASSPRQSGGETQYF. CDR3 DNA sequence: TGTGCCAGCAGCCCCCGACAGTCTGGGGGGGAGACCCAGTACTTC. Together with reference TRBV9 and TRBJ2-5, the CDR3 gives the full variable domain: DSGVTQTPKHLITATGQRVTLRCSPRSGDLSVYWYQQSLDQGLQFLIQYYNGEERAKGNILERFSAQQFPDLHSELNLSSLELGDSALYFCASSPRQSGGETQYFGPGTRLLVL.